Each of the 8 T cell receptor beta chains below was sequenced from the same sample in a study of T cell changes during pregnancy in multiple sclerosis. Profiling relied on immunoSEQ multiplex PCR, and the TCRdb table lists in-frame clones only, not all of them. This repertoire shows fewer than 75,000 clones, roughly nine tenths found once; its top ten account for roughly 1.4%. The sample consisted of peripheral blood, taken in the second trimester of pregnancy. The receptors here all came from a female donor with multiple sclerosis, enrolled in a pregnancy study.

This clone has more than one count but fewer than ten. The rearrangement joins TRBV7-2 to TRBJ1-1; 7 bases line up with TRBD1. CDR1 and CDR2 from the germline V gene are SGHTA and FQGNSA. V was clipped by 4 bases and J by 0 bases; unmatched bases: 5. The length of the CDR3 is 15 residues. The CDR3 region is CASSSRQGMNTEAFF. CDR3 nucleotide sequence: TGTGCCAGCAGCTCCCGACAGGGTATGAACACTGAAGCTTTCTTT.

The chain links TRBV7-9 to TRBJ1-3; D is unresolved. Deletions cut 3 bases from V and 0 bases from J, with 6 bases between. There are 14 residues in the CDR3. Germline CDR1 is SEHNR and CDR2 is FQNEAQ (reference sequence). The CDR3 sequence is CASSFILSGNTIYF. CDR3 sequence (DNA): TGTGCCAGCAGCTTCATACTCTCTGGAAACACCATATATTTT.

The J gene is TRBJ2-4, the V gene TRBV7-7, with TRBD2 as a possible D gene (6 bases). The germline V gene encodes CDR1 SSHAT and CDR2 FNYEAQ (reference sequence). The CDR3 totals 17 residues. Trimming left V 3 bases short and J 1 base short, with 16 bases between. Here the CDR3 reads CASSFKDRGRAKNIQYF. The CDR3, as DNA: TGTGCCAGCAGCTTCAAGGACCGAGGGAGGGCCAAAAACATTCAGTACTTC.

The J gene is TRBJ2-1, the V gene TRBV10-3, with D tentatively TRBD1 (7 bases). The CDR3 totals 19 residues. The germline V gene has CDR1 ENHRY and CDR2 SYGVKD. With 7 bases removed from V and 8 bases from J, the gap between germline ends came to 33 bases. CDR3 nucleotide sequence: TGTGCCATCACCCACTTAAAGGGCACCCAGGGGGGTGTCATTGATGAGCAGTTCTTC. Amino acid sequence: CAITHLKGTQGGVIDEQFF.

A remark on this clone: Other DNA sequences from this sample encode an identical CDR3 as well. V usage is TRBV5-1 and J usage is TRBJ1-1; D is undetermined. Germline assignment: CDR1 SGHRS and CDR2 YFSETQ. This CDR3 has 14 residues. Trimming left V 2 bases short and J 0 bases short, with 8 bases between. The DNA for the CDR3 is TGCGCCAGCAGCTTAAGAGGGTTGAACACTGAAGCTTTCTTT. It translates to CASSLRGLNTEAFF.

As to this clone: Other DNA variants within this sample encode the same CDR3. The chain has TRBV9 and TRBJ1-1; D might be TRBD1 (5 bases). This CDR3 comprises 16 residues. Germline-derived CDR1 and CDR2 are SGDLS and YYNGEE. V shed 4 bases and J shed 0 bases, with 16 bases lying between them. The chain's CDR3 is CASSTPRGGLNTEAFF. CDR3 in DNA: TGTGCCAGCAGCACCCCCCGCGGGGGATTGAACACTGAAGCTTTCTTT.

This sequence joins TRBV7-9 and TRBJ2-4; weak D call: TRBD2 (6 bases). The CDR3 runs to 14 residues. Germline loops: CDR1 SEHNR, CDR2 FQNEAQ (reference sequence). V gave up 5 bases and J gave up 0 bases, with 8 bases separating them. The CDR3 DNA is TGTGCCAGCAGCCCGGGGGTAGCCAAAAACATTCAGTACTTC. Translation: CASSPGVAKNIQYF.

This chain uses TRBV5-1 with TRBJ2-7; possibly TRBD1 for D (6 bases). The CDR3 contains 15 residues. V lost 1 base, J lost 1 base, and 12 bases lay in between. Germline CDR1 reads SGHRS; CDR2 reads YFSETQ. CDR3 residues: CASSLKQGYSYEQYF. CDR3 coding DNA: TGCGCCAGCAGCTTGAAGCAGGGGTATTCCTACGAGCAGTACTTC.